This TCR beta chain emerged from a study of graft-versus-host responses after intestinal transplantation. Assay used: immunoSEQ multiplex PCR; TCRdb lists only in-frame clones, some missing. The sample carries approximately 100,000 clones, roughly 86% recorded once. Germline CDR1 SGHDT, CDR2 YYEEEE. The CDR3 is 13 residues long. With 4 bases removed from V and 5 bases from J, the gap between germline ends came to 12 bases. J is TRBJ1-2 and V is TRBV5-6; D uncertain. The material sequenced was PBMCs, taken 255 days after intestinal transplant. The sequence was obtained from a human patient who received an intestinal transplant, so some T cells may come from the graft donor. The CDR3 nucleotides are TGTGCCAGCAGCCAGTGGACTGCTTATGGCTACACCTTC. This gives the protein CASSQWTAYGYTF.